Sequencing of this TCR beta chain was carried out in a study of CD8 T cells in Susac syndrome (dated by TCRdb to about 2019). Background for the entire study: Of the Susac syndrome patients who were sequenced, about 6 had clinically active disease and about eight were in clinical remission. At blood withdrawal, Susac syndrome patients were either therapy-naive, taking corticosteroids (in some cases with IVIg as well), or taking IVIg alone. The study used repertoire sequencing to test whether antigen drove CD8+ T cell activation and differentiation in Susac syndrome.

RNA was extracted using the RNeasy kit, and about 0.5 to 1 microgram was reverse transcribed with random hexamers. The immunoSEQ multiplex PCR assay, which covers 54 Vbeta and 13 Jbeta segments, was used to amplify TCR beta CDR3 regions. PCR amplification bias was corrected by using a synthetic template baseline for primer optimization and computational correction. The original methods were these. Reads were annotated to V, D and J genes according to IMGT and were analyzed with immunoSEQ Analyzer, with only productive sequences retained. Clonality was calculated as one minus the Shannon entropy normalized by log2 of the number of productive unique sequences. For each patient and control, public and private clones were evaluated within the 100 most prevalent clones. A clone was defined as Susac-specific if it was absent from the healthy and MS cohorts, from 1052 published viral clones and from other ImmuneACCESS disease sequences. In-frame beta chains were kept once TCRdb had trimmed the public reads at Q25 with fastp and called clones with MiXCR. Every distinct CDR3 protein forms one entry, paired with its most common genes and DNA. These V and J calls are TCRdb output, not the study's own analysis. Within this sample are about 190,000 distinct CDR3 sequences, with 91% of them counted one time only. The biggest ten clones account for 0.087% of the sample.

Regarding this clonotype: Which antigen it targets is not known. Base qualities are not at hand, and no much larger clone is one base apart.

Results and caveats for the whole study, not just this receptor: The number of individuals in the TCR sequencing and HLA analysis was acknowledged as relatively small. The CD4+ T cell repertoire of patients with Susac syndrome showed no detectable clonal expansion.

Taken from cysteine to phenylalanine, the CDR3 has 13 residues. This entry keeps only the CDR3 DNA: 39 bases, framed from base 1. CDR1 and CDR2 are drawn from the germline V gene (reference sequence): DFQATT, SNEGSKA. Clipping removes 2 bases from V and 3 bases from J, with 3 as the unmatched junction base count. High-throughput TCR beta sequencing profiled peripheral blood CD8+ and CD4+ T cells from healthy donors, Susac syndrome patients and multiple sclerosis patients. The Susac syndrome patients fulfilled recently defined diagnostic criteria for definite or probable disease. Bulk CD8+ and CD4+ T cells were purified by magnetic negative isolation, whereas CD8+ TEMRA cells were enriched by FACS. Blood was drawn into EDTA tubes, processed within 24 hours, and PBMCs were isolated by density gradient centrifugation. PBMCs intended for TCR sequencing were frozen in liquid nitrogen and were later thawed in a 37 degrees C water bath. A purity of at least 90% was achieved for sorted or isolated CD4+, CD8+ and CD8+ TEMRA cells.

The source is a human donor with Susac syndrome. The specimen was CD4+ T cells from PBMCs. The sequence joins TRBV20-1 to TRBJ1-1; TRBD1 fits 7 bases in the junction. The CDR3 reads as follows: CSARPQGHTEAFF. Here is the DNA: TGCAGTGCTAGACCACAGGGGCACACTGAAGCTTTCTTT.